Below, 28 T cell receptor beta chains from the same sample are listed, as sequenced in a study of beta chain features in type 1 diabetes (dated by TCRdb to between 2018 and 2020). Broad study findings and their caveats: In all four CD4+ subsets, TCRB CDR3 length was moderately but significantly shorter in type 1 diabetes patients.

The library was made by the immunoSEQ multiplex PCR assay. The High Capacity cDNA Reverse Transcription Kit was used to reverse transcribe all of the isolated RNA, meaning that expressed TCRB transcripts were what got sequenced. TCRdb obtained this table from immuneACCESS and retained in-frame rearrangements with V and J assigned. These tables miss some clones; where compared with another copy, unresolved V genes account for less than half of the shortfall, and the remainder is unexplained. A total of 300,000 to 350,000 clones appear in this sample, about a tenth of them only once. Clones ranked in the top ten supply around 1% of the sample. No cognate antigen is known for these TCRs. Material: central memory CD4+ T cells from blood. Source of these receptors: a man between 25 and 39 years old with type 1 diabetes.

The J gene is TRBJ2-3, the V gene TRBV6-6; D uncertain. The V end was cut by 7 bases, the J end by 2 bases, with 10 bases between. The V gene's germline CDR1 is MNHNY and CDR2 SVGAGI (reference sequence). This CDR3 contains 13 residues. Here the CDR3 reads CASTRGDTDTQYF. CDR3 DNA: TGTGCCAGCACGCGCGGCGACACAGATACGCAGTATTTT.

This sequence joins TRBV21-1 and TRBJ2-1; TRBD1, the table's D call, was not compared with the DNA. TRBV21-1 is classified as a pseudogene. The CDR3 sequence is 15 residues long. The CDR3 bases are TGTGCCAGCACCGAGACAGGGCTGTCCTACAATGAGCAGTTCTTC. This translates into CASTETGLSYNEQFF.

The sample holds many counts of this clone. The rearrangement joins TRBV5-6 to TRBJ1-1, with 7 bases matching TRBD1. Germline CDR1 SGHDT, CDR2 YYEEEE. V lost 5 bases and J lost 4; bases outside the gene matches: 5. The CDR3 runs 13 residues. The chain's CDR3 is CASRLQGITEAFF. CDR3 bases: TGTGCCAGCAGACTACAGGGGATCACTGAAGCTTTCTTT. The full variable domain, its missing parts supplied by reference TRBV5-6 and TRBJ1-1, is DAGVTQSPTHLIKTRGQQVTLRCSPKSGHDTVSWYQQALGQGPQFIFQYYEEEERQRGNFPDRFSGHQFPNYSSELNVNALLLGDSALYLCASRLQGITEAFFGQGTRLTVV.

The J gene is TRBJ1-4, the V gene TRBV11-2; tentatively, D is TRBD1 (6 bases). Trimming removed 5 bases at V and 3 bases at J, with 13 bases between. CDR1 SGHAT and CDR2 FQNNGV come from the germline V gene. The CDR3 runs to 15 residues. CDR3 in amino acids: CASSPPGAANEKLFF. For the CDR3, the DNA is TGTGCCAGCAGCCCACCGGGGGCGGCTAATGAAAAACTGTTTTTT.

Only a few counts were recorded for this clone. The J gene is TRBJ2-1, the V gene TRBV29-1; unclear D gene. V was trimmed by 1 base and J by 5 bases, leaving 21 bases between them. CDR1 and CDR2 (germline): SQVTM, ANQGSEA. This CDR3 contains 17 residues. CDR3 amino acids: CSVEGLKAVIKDNEQFF. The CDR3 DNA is TGCAGCGTTGAAGGGTTAAAAGCCGTTATAAAGGACAATGAGCAGTTCTTC.

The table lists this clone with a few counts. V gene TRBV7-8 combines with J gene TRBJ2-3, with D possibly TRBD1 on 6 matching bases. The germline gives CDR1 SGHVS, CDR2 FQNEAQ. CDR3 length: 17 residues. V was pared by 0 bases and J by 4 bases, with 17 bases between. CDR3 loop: CASSLALGGGGPDTQYF. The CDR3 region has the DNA TGTGCCAGCAGCTTAGCGCTAGGGGGTGGTGGGCCAGATACGCAGTATTTT. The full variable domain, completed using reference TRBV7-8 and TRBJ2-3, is GAGVSQSPRYKVAKRGQDVALRCDPISGHVSLFWYQQALGQGPEFLTYFQNEAQLDKSGLPSDRFFAERPEGSVSTLKIQRTQQEDSAVYLCASSLALGGGGPDTQYFGPGTRLTVL.

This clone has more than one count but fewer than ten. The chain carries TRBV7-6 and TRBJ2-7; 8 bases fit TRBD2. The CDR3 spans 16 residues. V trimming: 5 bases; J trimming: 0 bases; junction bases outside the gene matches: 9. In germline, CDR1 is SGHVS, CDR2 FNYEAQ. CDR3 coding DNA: TGTGCCAGCAGCGCCTCACAGCGGGGGAGCTCCTACGAGCAGTACTTC. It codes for CASSASQRGSSYEQYF.

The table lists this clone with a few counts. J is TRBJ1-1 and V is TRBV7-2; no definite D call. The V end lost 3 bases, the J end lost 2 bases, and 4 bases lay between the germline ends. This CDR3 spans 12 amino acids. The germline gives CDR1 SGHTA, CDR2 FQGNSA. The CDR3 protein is CASSLVNTEAFF. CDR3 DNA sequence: TGTGCCAGCAGCTTGGTTAACACTGAAGCTTTCTTT.

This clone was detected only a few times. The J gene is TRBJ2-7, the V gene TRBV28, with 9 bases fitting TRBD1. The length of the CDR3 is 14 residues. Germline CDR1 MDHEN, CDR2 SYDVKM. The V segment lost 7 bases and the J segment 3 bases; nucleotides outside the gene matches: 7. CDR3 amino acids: CASNTQGAVYEQYF. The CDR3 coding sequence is TGTGCCAGCAATACACAGGGGGCTGTCTACGAGCAGTACTTC.

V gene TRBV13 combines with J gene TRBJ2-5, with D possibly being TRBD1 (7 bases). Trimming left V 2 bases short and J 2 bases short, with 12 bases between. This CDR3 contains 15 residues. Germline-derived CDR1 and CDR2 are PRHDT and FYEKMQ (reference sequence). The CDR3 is CASSLRAGGQETQYF. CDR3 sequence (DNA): TGTGCCAGCAGCTTAAGGGCAGGGGGGCAAGAGACCCAGTACTTC.

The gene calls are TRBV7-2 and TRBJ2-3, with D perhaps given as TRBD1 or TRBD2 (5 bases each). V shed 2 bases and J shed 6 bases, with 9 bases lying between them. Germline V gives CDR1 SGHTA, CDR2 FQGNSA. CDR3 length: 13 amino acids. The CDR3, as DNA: TGTGCCAGCAGCTTATTCGAGGGGGATACGCAGTATTTT. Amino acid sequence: CASSLFEGDTQYF.

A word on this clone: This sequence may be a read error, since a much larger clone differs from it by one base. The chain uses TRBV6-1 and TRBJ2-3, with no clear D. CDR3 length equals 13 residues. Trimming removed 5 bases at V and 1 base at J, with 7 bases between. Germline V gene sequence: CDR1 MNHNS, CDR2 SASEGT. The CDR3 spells CASSYQGTDTQYF. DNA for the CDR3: TGTGCCAGCAGTTATCAGGGCACAGATACGCAGTATTTT.

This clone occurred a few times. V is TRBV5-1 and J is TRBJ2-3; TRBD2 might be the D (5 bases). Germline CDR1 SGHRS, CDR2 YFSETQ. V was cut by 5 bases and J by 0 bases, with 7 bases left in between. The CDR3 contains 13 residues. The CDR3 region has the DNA TGCGCCAGCAGAACGGGGAGCACAGATACGCAGTATTTT. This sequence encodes CASRTGSTDTQYF.

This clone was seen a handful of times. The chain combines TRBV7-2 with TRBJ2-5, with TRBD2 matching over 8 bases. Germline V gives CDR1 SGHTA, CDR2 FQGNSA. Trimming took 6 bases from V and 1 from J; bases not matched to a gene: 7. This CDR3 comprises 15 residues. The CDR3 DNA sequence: TGTGCCAGCAGGTCCTGGCTAGCGGGCCAAGAGACCCAGTACTTC. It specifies CASRSWLAGQETQYF. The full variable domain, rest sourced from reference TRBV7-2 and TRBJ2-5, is GAGVSQSPSNKVTEKGKDVELRCDPISGHTALYWYRQSLGQGLEFLIYFQGNSAPDKSGLPSDRFSAERTGGSVSTLTIQRTQQEDSAVYLCASRSWLAGQETQYFGPGTRLLVL.

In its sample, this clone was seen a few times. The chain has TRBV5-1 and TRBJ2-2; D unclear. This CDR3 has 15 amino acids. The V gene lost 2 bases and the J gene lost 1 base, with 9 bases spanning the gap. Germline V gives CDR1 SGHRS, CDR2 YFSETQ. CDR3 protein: CASSFSLGNTGELFF. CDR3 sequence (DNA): TGCGCCAGCAGCTTCTCGCTGGGGAACACCGGGGAGCTGTTTTTT.

The CDR3 spells CASSPAGGQGYNEQFF. DNA for the CDR3: TGTGCCAGCAGTCCCGCCGGGGGACAGGGTTACAATGAGCAGTTCTTC. The chain joins TRBV7-2 to TRBJ2-1; 9 nucleotides match TRBD1. The germline V gene has CDR1 SGHTA and CDR2 FQGNSA. CDR3 length equals 16 residues. J gave up 4 bases and V 6 bases, and 10 bases lay outside the gene matches.

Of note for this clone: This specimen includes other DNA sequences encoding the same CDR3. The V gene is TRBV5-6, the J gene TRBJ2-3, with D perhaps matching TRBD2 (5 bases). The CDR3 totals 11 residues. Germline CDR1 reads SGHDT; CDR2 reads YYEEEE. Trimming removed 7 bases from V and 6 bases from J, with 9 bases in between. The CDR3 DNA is TGTGCCAGCCATGGAGGTGATACGCAGTATTTT. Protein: CASHGGDTQYF.

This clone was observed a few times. The CDR3 sequence is CASSLVGGPVHEQYF. In DNA form, the CDR3 reads TGTGCCAGCAGCTTAGTGGGGGGGCCGGTACACGAGCAGTACTTC. The genes are TRBV11-2 and TRBJ2-7; perhaps TRBD2 as D (7 bases). CDR1 and CDR2 from the germline V gene are SGHAT and FQNNGV. Trimming took off 1 base at V and 5 bases at J, with 15 bases between the two ends. The length of the CDR3 is 15 residues.

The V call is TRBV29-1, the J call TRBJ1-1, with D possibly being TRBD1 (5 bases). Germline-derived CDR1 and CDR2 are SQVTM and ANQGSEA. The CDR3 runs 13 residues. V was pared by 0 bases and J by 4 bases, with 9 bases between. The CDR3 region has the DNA TGCAGCGTTGAAGAGTCTGGGGGCACTGAAGCTTTCTTT. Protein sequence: CSVEESGGTEAFF.

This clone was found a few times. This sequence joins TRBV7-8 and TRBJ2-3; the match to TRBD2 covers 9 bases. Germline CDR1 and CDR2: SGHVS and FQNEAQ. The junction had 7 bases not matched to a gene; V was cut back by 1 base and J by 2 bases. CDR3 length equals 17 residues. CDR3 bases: TGTGCCAGCAGCTTAGGTTCTGCGGGGGGGTTCACAGATACGCAGTATTTT. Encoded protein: CASSLGSAGGFTDTQYF.

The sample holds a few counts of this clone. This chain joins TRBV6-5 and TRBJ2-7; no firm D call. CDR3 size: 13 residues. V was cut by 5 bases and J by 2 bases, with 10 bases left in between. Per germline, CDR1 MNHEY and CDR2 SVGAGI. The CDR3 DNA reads TGTGCCAGCAGTGGGCCACGAGCCTACGAGCAGTACTTC. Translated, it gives CASSGPRAYEQYF.

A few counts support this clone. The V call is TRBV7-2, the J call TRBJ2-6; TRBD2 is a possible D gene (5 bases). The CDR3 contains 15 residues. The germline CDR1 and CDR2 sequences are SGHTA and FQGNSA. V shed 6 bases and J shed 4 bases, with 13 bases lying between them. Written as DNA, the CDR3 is TGTGCCAGCAGATCTACTAGTAACGGGGCCAACGTCCTGACTTTC. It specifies CASRSTSNGANVLTF.

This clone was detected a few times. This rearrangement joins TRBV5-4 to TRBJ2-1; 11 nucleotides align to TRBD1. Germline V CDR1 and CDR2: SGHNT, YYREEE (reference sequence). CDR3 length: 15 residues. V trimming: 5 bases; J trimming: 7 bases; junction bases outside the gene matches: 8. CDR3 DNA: TGTGCCAGCAGTCGTACCCGGGACAGGGGGAATGAGCAGTTCTTC. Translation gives CASSRTRDRGNEQFF.

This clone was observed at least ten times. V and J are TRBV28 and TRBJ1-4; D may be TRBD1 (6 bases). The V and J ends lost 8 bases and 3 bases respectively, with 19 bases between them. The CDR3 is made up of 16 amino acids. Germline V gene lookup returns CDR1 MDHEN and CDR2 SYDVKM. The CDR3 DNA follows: TGTGCCAGCTACTTCAGGGGAGGGCTAGCTAATGAAAAACTGTTTTTT. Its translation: CASYFRGGLANEKLFF.

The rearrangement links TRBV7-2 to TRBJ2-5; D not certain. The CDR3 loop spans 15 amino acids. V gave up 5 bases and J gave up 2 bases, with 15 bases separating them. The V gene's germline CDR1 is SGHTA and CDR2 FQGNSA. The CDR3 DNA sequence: TGTGCCAGCAGCCAAGTCAATGGGTATCAAGAGACCCAGTACTTC. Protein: CASSQVNGYQETQYF.

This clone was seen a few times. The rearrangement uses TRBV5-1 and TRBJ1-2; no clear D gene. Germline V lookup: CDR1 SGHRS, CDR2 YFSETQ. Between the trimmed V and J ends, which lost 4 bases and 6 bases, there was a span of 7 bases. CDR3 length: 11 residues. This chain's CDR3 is CASSPGDGYTF. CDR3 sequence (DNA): TGCGCCAGCAGCCCGGGAGATGGCTACACCTTC.

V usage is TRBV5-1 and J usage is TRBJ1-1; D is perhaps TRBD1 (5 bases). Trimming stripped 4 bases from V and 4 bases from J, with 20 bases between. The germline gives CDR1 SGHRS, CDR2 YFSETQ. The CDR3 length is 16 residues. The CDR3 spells CASSHLLAGSGTEAFF. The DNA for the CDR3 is TGCGCCAGCAGCCACCTTCTGGCAGGGTCGGGCACTGAAGCTTTCTTT.

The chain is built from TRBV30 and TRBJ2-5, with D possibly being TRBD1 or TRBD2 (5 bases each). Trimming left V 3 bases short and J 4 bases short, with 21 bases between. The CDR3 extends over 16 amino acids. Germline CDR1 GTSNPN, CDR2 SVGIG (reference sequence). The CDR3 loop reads CAWSETGTKKRETQYF. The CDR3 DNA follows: TGTGCCTGGAGCGAAACCGGGACCAAGAAACGAGAGACCCAGTACTTC.